These 3 T cell receptor beta chains originate from one sample sequenced in a study of beta chain features in type 1 diabetes (dated by TCRdb to the late 2010s). Receptor libraries were prepared by the immunoSEQ multiplex PCR assay. All of the isolated RNA was reverse transcribed with the High Capacity cDNA Reverse Transcription Kit, so expressed TCRB transcripts were sequenced. The table was pulled from immuneACCESS by TCRdb, which kept in-frame rearrangements only. Such tables lose some clones; where checked, under half of the loss comes from unresolved V genes, and the rest has no known cause. Across this sample there are 350,000 to 400,000 clones, with over 12% seen only once. The top ten clones comprise about 0.018% of the sample. The sequencing sample was made of naive CD4+ T cells from blood. Read against the paper, the sample's cell subset or site label means: true naive CD4+ T cells. All receptors come from a young woman in good health.

The V and J genes are TRBV7-9 and TRBJ2-2, with 11 bases that match TRBD2. J gave up 2 bases and V 6 bases, and 5 bases lay outside the gene matches. The CDR3 covers 16 residues. Germline CDR1 SEHNR, CDR2 FQNEAQ (reference sequence). This chain's CDR3 is CASRTSGTGNTGELFF. The CDR3 nucleotides read TGTGCCAGCAGGACTAGCGGGACAGGAAACACCGGGGAGCTGTTTTTT.

The V and J genes are TRBV27 and TRBJ1-5; 9 nucleotides align to TRBD1. CDR3 size: 16 residues. Per germline, CDR1 MNHEY and CDR2 SMNVEV (reference sequence). After removal of 6 bases from V and 0 bases from J, the junction contained 6 bases not matched to a gene. The chain's CDR3 is CASSKRQGDSNQPQHF. The CDR3 DNA follows: TGTGCCAGCAGCAAGAGACAGGGGGATAGCAATCAGCCCCAGCATTTT.

The chain joins TRBV28 to TRBJ1-1; 8 positions agree with TRBD1. J was trimmed by 0 bases and V by 5 bases; bases with no gene match: 5. Looked up from germline, CDR1 is MDHEN and CDR2 is SYDVKM. The CDR3 extends over 15 amino acids. The CDR3 DNA reads TGTGCCAGCAGTCCGAGACAGGGGATGAACACTGAAGCTTTCTTT. Its translation is CASSPRQGMNTEAFF.